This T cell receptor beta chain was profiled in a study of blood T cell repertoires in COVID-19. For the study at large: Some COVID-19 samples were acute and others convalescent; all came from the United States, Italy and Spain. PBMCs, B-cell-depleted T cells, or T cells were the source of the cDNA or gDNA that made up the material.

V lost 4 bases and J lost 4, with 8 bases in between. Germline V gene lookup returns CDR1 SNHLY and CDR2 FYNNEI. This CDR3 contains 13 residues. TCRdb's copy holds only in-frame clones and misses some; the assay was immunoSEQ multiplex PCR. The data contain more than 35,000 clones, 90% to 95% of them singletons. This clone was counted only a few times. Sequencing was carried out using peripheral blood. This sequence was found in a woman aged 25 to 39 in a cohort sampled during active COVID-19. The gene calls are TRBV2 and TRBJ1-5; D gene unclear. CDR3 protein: CASSVFLNQPQHF. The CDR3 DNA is TGTGCCAGCAGTGTTTTTCTAAATCAGCCCCAGCATTTT.